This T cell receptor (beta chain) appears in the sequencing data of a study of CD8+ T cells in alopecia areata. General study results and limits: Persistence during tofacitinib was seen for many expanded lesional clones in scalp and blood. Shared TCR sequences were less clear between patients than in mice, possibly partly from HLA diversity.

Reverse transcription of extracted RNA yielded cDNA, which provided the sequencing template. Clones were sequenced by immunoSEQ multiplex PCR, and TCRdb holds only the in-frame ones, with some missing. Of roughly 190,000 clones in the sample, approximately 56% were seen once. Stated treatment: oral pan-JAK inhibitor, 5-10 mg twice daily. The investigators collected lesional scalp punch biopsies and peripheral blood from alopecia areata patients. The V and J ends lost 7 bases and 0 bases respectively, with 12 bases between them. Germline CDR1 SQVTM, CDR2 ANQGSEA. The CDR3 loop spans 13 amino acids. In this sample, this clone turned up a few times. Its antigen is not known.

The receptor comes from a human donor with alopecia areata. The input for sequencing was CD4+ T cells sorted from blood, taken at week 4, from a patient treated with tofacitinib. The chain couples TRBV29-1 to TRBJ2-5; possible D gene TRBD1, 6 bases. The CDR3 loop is CSAGDRYQETQYF. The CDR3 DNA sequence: TGCAGCGCTGGCGACAGGTACCAAGAGACCCAGTACTTC.